This is a list of T cell receptor beta chains from one sample in a study of long-term antiretroviral therapy in people with HIV. The data were produced by immunoSEQ multiplex PCR, yet TCRdb's version contains in-frame clones alone and is incomplete. The table shows about 24,000 clones, with 84% occurring only once. The sequencing here drew on unsorted PBMCs, taken 3 years after starting antiretroviral therapy. The receptor source for this set is a middle-aged man with HIV. Both conserved end residues are part of each CDR3. Fields, in order: D gene, clone size, J gene, V gene, CDR3 protein, CDR3 DNA. D genes are given only for firm matches. Clone size appears in some rows only: once, few, many, or a class for an expanded clone.

TRBD1 . TRBJ1-2 TRBV28 CASSSPLRDRARGYTF TGTGCCAGCAGCTCACCACTTCGGGACAGGGCTCGTGGCTACACCTTC
TRBD1 . TRBJ2-3 TRBV6-6 CASSTDRAGTDTQYF TGTGCCAGCAGTACGGACAGGGCCGGCACAGATACGCAGTATTTT
. . TRBJ1-1 TRBV7-9 CASSPGRGNTEAFF TGTGCCAGCAGCCCAGGGAGAGGGAACACTGAAGCTTTCTTT
. . TRBJ2-3 TRBV7-2 CASSLLATLSTDTQYF TGTGCCAGCAGCTTGTTGGCAACCCTTAGCACAGATACGCAGTATTTT
TRBD1 once TRBJ2-7 TRBV6-1 CASSEAGDRSYEQYF TGTGCCAGCAGTGAAGCGGGGGACAGGAGCTACGAGCAGTACTTC
. . TRBJ2-6 TRBV10-2 CASSESRANVLTF TGCGCCAGCAGTGAGAGTCGTGCCAACGTCCTGACTTTC
TRBD2 few TRBJ2-7 TRBV5-1 CASSPGLAAYYEQYF TGCGCCAGCAGCCCGGGACTAGCAGCTTACTACGAGCAGTACTTC
. . TRBJ1-1 TRBV7-8 CASSSTAGRTEAFF TGTGCCAGCAGCTCGACGGCAGGGAGAACTGAAGCTTTCTTT
. . TRBJ1-5 TRBV5-1 CASSLTVGQPQHF TGCGCCAGCAGCTTGACTGTAGGTCAGCCCCAGCATTTT
TRBD1 . TRBJ2-1 TRBV20-1 CSARGQQGEIF TGCAGTGCTAGAGGTCAACAGGGGGAGATCTTC
TRBD1 once TRBJ1-1 TRBV7-9 CASSRGREVTEAFF TGTGCCAGCAGCAGGGGGCGCGAGGTCACTGAAGCTTTCTTT
TRBD2 . TRBJ2-7 TRBV11-3 CASSRGLAHEQYF TGTGCCAGCAGCCGAGGACTAGCCCACGAGCAGTACTTC
TRBD1 once TRBJ2-5 TRBV9 CASSVKGQGQETQYF TGTGCCAGCAGCGTCAAAGGACAGGGCCAAGAGACCCAGTACTTC
. . TRBJ1-2 TRBV28 CASSAVSPYGYTF TGTGCCAGCAGCGCGGTCTCACCCTATGGCTACACCTTC
. . TRBJ2-7 TRBV12-5 CASGLAPSWGGLYEQYF TGTGCTAGTGGTTTGGCACCCTCTTGGGGGGGCCTCTACGAGCAGTACTTC
. few TRBJ1-4 TRBV4-1 CASSQDFQGGEKLFF TGCGCCAGCAGCCAAGATTTCCAGGGAGGTGAAAAACTGTTTTTT
. . TRBJ2-5 TRBV14 CASSQAFHRDWETQYF TGTGCCAGCAGCCAAGCCTTCCACAGGGACTGGGAGACCCAGTACTTC
. . TRBJ1-3 TRBV9 CASSGLRDSGNTIYF TGTGCCAGCAGCGGACTCAGGGACTCTGGAAACACCATATATTTT
TRBD2 . TRBJ2-5 TRBV7-8 CASSFSSGLLETQYF TGTGCCAGCAGCTTTTCTAGCGGGCTATTGGAGACCCAGTACTTC
TRBD1 . TRBJ2-5 TRBV2 CASSRRQGDATQYF TGTGCCAGCAGTCGCCGACAGGGGGATGCGACCCAGTACTTC
TRBD1 once TRBJ1-2 TRBV11-2 CASSPRDREVSGYTF TGTGCCAGCAGCCCCCGGGACAGGGAGGTATCTGGCTACACCTTC
TRBD2 . TRBJ2-1 TRBV13 CASSSVSGGAVNEQFF TGTGCCAGCAGCTCAGTTAGCGGGGGGGCCGTCAATGAGCAGTTCTTC
TRBD2 . TRBJ2-7 TRBV7-8 CASSLSKGLNYEQYF TGTGCCAGCAGCTTATCTAAGGGACTAAACTACGAGCAGTACTTC
TRBD1 . TRBJ2-5 TRBV2 CASRDRGGQETQYF TGTGCCAGCCGGGACAGGGGCGGTCAAGAGACCCAGTACTTC
. once TRBJ1-5 TRBV5-8 CASSSYLGGQYSNQPQHF TGTGCCAGCAGCTCTTACCTTGGGGGTCAGTATAGCAATCAGCCCCAGCATTTT
. . TRBJ2-7 TRBV5-6 CASSNGHVYEQYF TGTGCCAGCAGCAACGGACACGTCTACGAGCAGTACTTC
. . TRBJ2-3 TRBV4-1 CASSQGRGDTQYF TGCGCCAGCAGCCAAGGACGGGGGGATACGCAGTATTTT
. . TRBJ1-5 TRBV19 CASSIVSHLGYSNQPQHF TGTGCCAGTAGTATAGTATCACACCTAGGGTATAGCAATCAGCCCCAGCATTTT
TRBD1 . TRBJ1-1 TRBV6-4 CASSPDRGLNTEAFF TGTGCCAGCAGCCCCGACAGGGGATTGAACACTGAAGCTTTCTTT
. . TRBJ1-2 TRBV9 CASSVDSYGYTF TGTGCCAGCAGCGTAGACAGCTATGGCTACACCTTC
TRBD2 . TRBJ2-1 TRBV5-1 CASSFGLAGGPNNEQFF TGCGCCAGCAGCTTCGGACTAGCGGGAGGGCCTAACAATGAGCAGTTCTTC
. . TRBJ1-2 TRBV28 CASSLTGYYGYTF TGTGCCAGCAGTTTAACGGGGTACTATGGCTACACCTTC
. . TRBJ1-6 TRBV21-1 CASSKELPGPTTDSPLHF TGTGCCAGCAGCAAAGAACTACCGGGACCCACCACCGATTCACCCCTCCACTTT
TRBD1 . TRBJ2-7 TRBV11-2 CASSSIVTRHGRGEQYF TGTGCCAGCAGCAGTATCGTTACGAGACACGGCAGGGGGGAGCAGTACTTC
TRBD1 . TRBJ2-7 TRBV7-8 CASSQGDRGSSYEQYF TGTGCCAGCAGCCAGGGGGACAGGGGGTCCTCCTACGAGCAGTACTTC
. . TRBJ1-1 TRBV5-1 CASSLSGRGTEAFF TGCGCCAGCAGCTTGTCCGGGAGGGGCACTGAAGCTTTCTTT
. few TRBJ2-2 TRBV5-1 CASRGTGELFF TGCGCCAGCAGGGGAACCGGGGAGCTGTTTTTT
TRBD2 . TRBJ2-3 TRBV5-1 CASSLLAGGPDTDTQYF TGCGCCAGCAGCTTACTAGCGGGGGGCCCAGACACAGATACGCAGTATTTT
. . TRBJ2-3 TRBV10-2 CASRSPAGARGTQYF TGCGCCAGCAGATCCCCGGCTGGGGCCCGGGGTACGCAGTATTTT
. once TRBJ1-2 TRBV6-4 CASSAGRGYTF TGTGCCAGCAGTGCGGGAAGAGGCTACACCTTC
. few TRBJ2-3 TRBV5-4 CASSLKGADTDTQYF TGTGCCAGCAGCTTGAAAGGGGCCGACACAGATACGCAGTATTTT
TRBD2 . TRBJ2-5 TRBV5-1 CASSPGVAGEAETQYF TGCGCCAGCAGCCCCGGGGTAGCGGGAGAGGCAGAGACCCAGTACTTC
. . TRBJ2-5 TRBV5-1 CASSLAGGLGETQYF TGCGCCAGCAGCTTGGCCGGGGGGCTGGGAGAGACCCAGTACTTC
TRBD1 once TRBJ1-5 TRBV19 CASSMGTGYKPQHF TGTGCCAGTAGTATGGGGACAGGGTACAAGCCCCAGCATTTT
TRBD1 . TRBJ2-7 TRBV11-2 CASSPGTGGYEQYF TGTGCCAGCAGCCCTGGGACAGGGGGCTACGAGCAGTACTTC
TRBD2 . TRBJ2-7 TRBV7-9 CASSSGSGRVSYEQYF TGTGCCAGCAGCTCGGGGAGCGGGAGAGTGTCCTACGAGCAGTACTTC
TRBD2 few TRBJ2-7 TRBV7-2 CASSYSTSGRTSSYEQYF TGTGCCAGCAGCTATTCGACTAGCGGGAGGACCTCTTCCTACGAGCAGTACTTC
TRBD1 . TRBJ1-1 TRBV6-5 CASSSTGVGTEAFF TGTGCCAGCAGCTCGACAGGGGTGGGCACTGAAGCTTTCTTT
TRBD1 . TRBJ1-3 TRBV15 CATSRGQGAFPNTIYF TGTGCCACCAGCAGAGGACAGGGGGCTTTTCCAAACACCATATATTTT
TRBD2 . TRBJ2-1 TRBV6-6 CASSRGLASGVNEQFF TGTGCCAGCAGCCGCGGGTTGGCTAGCGGGGTAAATGAGCAGTTCTTC
TRBD1 once TRBJ1-4 TRBV28 CASTAGGEKLFF TGTGCCAGCACGGCAGGGGGCGAAAAACTGTTTTTT
TRBD2 . TRBJ2-1 TRBV9 CASSVGAGGLNEQFF TGTGCCAGCAGCGTAGGCGCGGGGGGCCTCAATGAGCAGTTCTTC
TRBD1 few TRBJ2-1 TRBV5-1 CASSLGTGTGIGHEQFF TGCGCCAGCAGCTTGGGGACCGGGACAGGGATCGGTCATGAGCAGTTCTTC
TRBD2 . TRBJ2-1 TRBV14 CASSQDPLAGGPYNEQFF TGTGCCAGCAGCCAAGATCCGCTAGCGGGAGGCCCCTACAATGAGCAGTTCTTC